The clone carrying this T cell receptor beta chain was seen only once. The sample belongs to a study of blood T cell repertoires in COVID-19. Study details: From the United States, Italy and Spain came samples of acute and convalescent COVID-19. T cells, B-cell-depleted T cells, or PBMCs supplied cDNA or gDNA.

The V segment lost 5 bases and the J segment 4 bases; nucleotides outside the gene matches: 9. Germline V gene lookup returns CDR1 SGHVS and CDR2 FQNEAQ. CDR3 size: 17 residues. Source study methods: Cell counts per sample came from amplifying reference gene primers. TCRdb's copy holds only in-frame clones and misses some; the assay was immunoSEQ multiplex PCR. The DNA gave D and trimming, while V, J and clone size come from that table. This sample has about 86,000 clones, with 79% found just once. The rearrangement uses TRBV7-8 and TRBJ1-4; 11 bases align to TRBD1. The sequencing input was peripheral blood. This TCR was sampled from a man aged 65 to 85 with acute or convalescent COVID-19. CDR3 coding DNA: TGTGCCAGCAGCAGCCGGACAGGGGGCTTCAGTAATGAAAAACTGTTTTTT. It specifies CASSSRTGGFSNEKLFF.